The TCR beta chain described here comes from a study of T-cell memory formation after mild COVID-19. Across the study: TCR clusters largely stayed donor specific.

Remarks on this clonotype: Its antigen is undetermined.

Amplification by 5'RACE using constant-segment primers produced TCR alpha and TCR beta cDNA libraries that carried sample barcodes and UMIs. TCRdb redid the calling of the 5' RACE reads with MiXCR, one entry per CDR3 protein. The profile covers just over 300,000 distinct CDR3 sequences, with approximately 20% appearing a single time and more than 20% taken by the ten largest. This CDR3 has 14 residues. The V end lost 6 bases, the J end lost 10 bases, and 16 bases lay between the germline ends. The study's findings and limits: Those CD4+ clones that contracted were mainly in CM and EM (CD8+ ones in EMRA). Cross-reactive memory seemingly joined, as some responding clones were found in pre-infection memory.

V is TRBV12-3 or TRBV12-4 and J is TRBJ1-6, with a tentative D call TRBD1 (6 bases). This TCR was recovered from a man aged 18 to 29 who had mild COVID-19 (a few samples of this study predate the infection). Cell type and time point are not known. The sequencing input was PBMCs or a T cell subset sorted from them (not recorded which). The CDR3 coding sequence is TGTGCCAGCAGAGCCCGGGACAACACCTCACCCCTCCACTTT. Its protein is CASRARDNTSPLHF.